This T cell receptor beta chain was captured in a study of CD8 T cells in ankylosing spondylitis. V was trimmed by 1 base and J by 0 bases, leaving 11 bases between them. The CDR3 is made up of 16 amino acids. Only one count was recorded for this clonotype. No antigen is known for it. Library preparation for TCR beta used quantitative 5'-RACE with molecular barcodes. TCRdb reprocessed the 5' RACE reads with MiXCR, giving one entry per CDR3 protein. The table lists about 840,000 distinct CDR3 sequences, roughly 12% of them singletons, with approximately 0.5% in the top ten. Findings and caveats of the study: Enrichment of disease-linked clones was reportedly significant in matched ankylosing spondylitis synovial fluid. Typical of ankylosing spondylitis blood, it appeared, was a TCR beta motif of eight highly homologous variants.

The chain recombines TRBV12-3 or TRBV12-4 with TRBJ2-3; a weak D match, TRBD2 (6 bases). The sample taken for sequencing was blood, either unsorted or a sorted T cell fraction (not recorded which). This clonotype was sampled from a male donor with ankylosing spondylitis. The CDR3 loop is CASSLGLGTSTDTQYF. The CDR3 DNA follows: TGTGCCAGCAGTTTAGGTCTCGGGACTAGCACAGATACGCAGTATTTT.